These 18 T cell receptor beta chains were sequenced from one sample in a study of blood T cells in healthy people across ages. The authors ran a second PCR of 7 to 11 cycles using a sample-barcoded 5' primer and a J-beta primer mix. TCRdb redid the calling of the 5' RACE reads with MiXCR, one entry per CDR3 protein. The table shows some 1.8 million distinct CDR3 sequences, with around 42% occurring only once. What was sequenced was blood. The receptors here all came from a human donor in good health.

The table lists this clonotype with a few counts. This sequence joins TRBV29-1 and TRBJ2-7; D unresolved. V shed 3 bases and J shed 1 base, with 13 bases lying between them. CDR1 is SQVTM and CDR2 is ANQGSEA in the germline V gene. The CDR3 is 14 amino acids. CDR3 in amino acids: CSVDMEPHSYEQYF. In nucleotides, the CDR3 is TGCAGCGTTGATATGGAACCCCATTCCTACGAGCAGTACTTC.

This clonotype was seen only once. J is TRBJ2-1 and V is TRBV2, with D unclear. The germline CDR1 and CDR2 sequences are SNHLY and FYNNEI. V was trimmed by 3 bases and J by 2 bases, leaving 11 bases between them. The CDR3 consists of 15 residues. CDR3 DNA sequence: TGTGCCAGCAGTGACGCCCCTATCACCTACAATGAGCAGTTCTTC. Amino acids: CASSDAPITYNEQFF. The complete variable domain, with remaining parts taken from reference TRBV2 and TRBJ2-1, reads EPEVTQTPSHQVTQMGQEVILRCVPISNHLYFYWYRQILGQKVEFLVSFYNNEISEKSEIFDDQFSVERPDGSNFTLKIRSTKLEDSAMYFCASSDAPITYNEQFFGPGTRLTVL.

The table lists this clonotype with a few counts. V and J are TRBV11-2 and TRBJ2-7; TRBD2 is a possible D gene (5 bases). V shed 1 base and J shed 5 bases, with 15 bases lying between them. Germline loops: CDR1 SGHAT, CDR2 FQNNGV. This CDR3 has 15 amino acids. The CDR3 nucleotides are TGTGCCAGCAGCTTAGTTGGGAGCCTGAGGGACGAGCAGTACTTC. This sequence encodes CASSLVGSLRDEQYF.

The V call is TRBV12-3 or TRBV12-4, the J call TRBJ1-1; 7 nucleotides align to TRBD1. Trimming took 7 bases from V and 2 from J; bases not matched to a gene: 10. This CDR3 has 15 amino acids. The CDR3 bases are TGTGCCAGCACCCGAAGGGGACAGCCCAACACTGAAGCTTTCTTT. Protein product: CASTRRGQPNTEAFF.

The V call is TRBV13, the J call TRBJ2-1; 9 bases fit TRBD1. This CDR3 has 13 residues. V shed 11 bases and J 7 bases; nucleotides not matched to a gene: 9. Germline V gene data show CDR1 as PRHDT and CDR2 as FYEKMQ (reference sequence). The chain's CDR3 is CAGGTGLRNEQFF. The CDR3 coding sequence is TGTGCCGGGGGGACAGGGCTTAGGAATGAGCAGTTCTTC.

CDR3 sequence reads: CASSIVQGGNTIYF. The CDR3 coding sequence is TGTGCCAGCAGCATCGTTCAGGGTGGAAACACCATATATTTT. V is TRBV13 and J is TRBJ1-3; D is possibly TRBD1 (5 bases). V lost 5 bases and J lost 3, with 11 bases in between. The germline gives CDR1 PRHDT, CDR2 FYEKMQ (reference sequence). The CDR3 totals 14 residues.

The CDR3: CAWAGTDTQYF. DNA of the CDR3: TGTGCCTGGGCGGGAACAGATACGCAGTATTTT. The chain uses TRBV30 and TRBJ2-3; tentative D call: TRBD2 (6 bases). V dropped 5 bases and J dropped 3 bases, with 6 bases sitting between them. Per germline, CDR1 GTSNPN and CDR2 SVGIG (reference sequence). The CDR3 consists of 11 residues.

In the case of this clonotype: Germline is not matched at one junction end, which may reflect a read error. The J gene is TRBJ2-3, the V gene TRBV5-6, with a weak D call TRBD2 (6 bases). The CDR3 is made up of 16 amino acids. Germline-derived CDR1 and CDR2 are SGHDT and YYEEEE. The CDR3 nucleotides are TGTGCCGGCAGCAAACGAACTAGCTTCTTCACAGATACGCAGTATTTT. Protein product: CAGSKRTSFFTDTQYF.

V gene TRBV7-2 combines with J gene TRBJ1-1; perhaps TRBD1 as D (6 bases). Per the germline V gene, CDR1 is SGHTA and CDR2 is FQGNSA. This CDR3 region has 13 residues. V lost 5 bases, J lost 11 bases, and 18 bases lay in between. CDR3 nucleotides: TGTGCCAGCAGCATTAGCAACAGGGTAGTGGCTTTCTTT. Translated: CASSISNRVVAFF.

This chain joins TRBV12-3 or TRBV12-4 and TRBJ2-4; weak D call: TRBD1 (5 bases). Trimming took 0 bases from V and 5 from J, leaving 11 bases between them. There are 15 residues in the CDR3. CDR3 sequence reads: CASSLAVLGENIQYF. The CDR3 DNA sequence: TGTGCCAGCAGTTTAGCTGTATTAGGGGAAAACATTCAGTACTTC.

V is TRBV7-2 and J is TRBJ1-2; TRBD1 is a possible D gene (5 bases). With 2 bases removed from V and 0 bases from J, the gap between germline ends came to 13 bases. CDR1 is SGHTA, CDR2 FQGNSA, per germline. The length of the CDR3 is 16 residues. For the CDR3, the DNA is TGTGCCAGCAGCTTAACGGGGGTGGGGCCTAACTATGGCTACACCTTC. Protein sequence: CASSLTGVGPNYGYTF.

This clonotype was observed a handful of times. The gene calls are TRBV7-8 and TRBJ2-1; D may be TRBD1 (6 bases). CDR3 length: 13 residues. CDR1 is SGHVS, CDR2 FQNEAQ, per germline. V gave up 4 bases and J gave up 11 bases, with 15 bases separating them. The CDR3 here is CASSWQGSTQQFF. Here the CDR3 DNA reads TGTGCCAGCAGCTGGCAGGGGAGCACCCAGCAGTTCTTC.

CDR3 sequence (DNA): TGCAGCGTTGAGGAGGGGAGAACTAGCGGCAGCACAGATACGCAGTATTTT. Its translation: CSVEEGRTSGSTDTQYF. This rearrangement joins TRBV29-1 to TRBJ2-3; 8 nucleotides agree with TRBD2. Germline V gives CDR1 SQVTM, CDR2 ANQGSEA. The V and J ends lost 3 bases and 0 bases, in that order; junction bases with no gene match: 11. This CDR3 region has 17 residues.

In this sample, this clonotype turned up a few times. The chain employs TRBV12-5 and TRBJ1-5; 7 bases match TRBD1. CDR1 and CDR2 from the germline V gene are LGHNT and FRNRAP. CDR3 length: 14 residues. V lost 6 bases to trimming and J lost 9 bases; unmatched junction nucleotides: 11. CDR3: CASGRDSFSWPQHF. CDR3 DNA: TGTGCTAGTGGCCGGGACAGTTTTTCTTGGCCCCAGCATTTT.

The chain is built from TRBV5-1 and TRBJ1-5; TRBD1 agrees at 10 bases. The germline gives CDR1 SGHRS, CDR2 YFSETQ. This CDR3 has 14 residues. V lost 2 bases, J lost 11 bases, and 7 bases stayed unmatched. CDR3 DNA: TGCGCCAGCAGCTTAGGGACAGGGGAAGGAGCCCAGCATTTT. This translates into CASSLGTGEGAQHF.

This clonotype was recorded a few times. The genes are TRBV12-3 or TRBV12-4 and TRBJ1-4, with D possibly TRBD1 on 5 matching bases. The CDR3 is 15 residues long. V lost 6 bases and J lost 0, with 11 bases in between. Written as DNA, the CDR3 is TGTGCCAGCAGAACGACAGTTACAACTAATGAAAAACTGTTTTTT. Its protein is CASRTTVTTNEKLFF.

This clonotype was seen a handful of times. The CDR3 DNA reads as TGTGCCAGCAGCTTAATAGGAGCCCGCCAAGAGACCCAGTACTTC. It translates to CASSLIGARQETQYF. The genes are TRBV7-2 and TRBJ2-5; no clear D gene. This CDR3 contains 15 residues. Trimming shortened V by 2 bases and J by 1 base, and 11 bases separated the two germline ends. Germline V gene sequence: CDR1 SGHTA, CDR2 FQGNSA.

The chain employs TRBV9 and TRBJ1-5, with D perhaps matching TRBD1 (6 bases). This CDR3 has 15 amino acids. V was pared by 3 bases and J by 7 bases, with 17 bases between. Germline V gives CDR1 SGDLS, CDR2 YYNGEE. In nucleotides, the CDR3 is TGTGCCAGCAGCGGAACTACAGGGCTCAGGCAGCCCCAGCATTTT. Translating gives CASSGTTGLRQPQHF.